The T cell receptor beta chain described here comes from a study of regulatory T cells in long-lasting Graves disease. The germline gives CDR1 SGHVS, CDR2 FNYEAQ. This CDR3 spans 17 amino acids. Study findings and constraints: Newly diagnosed patients shared 750 to 1,000 public clonotypes; persistent patients shared around 2,500. Blood alone, not thyroid tissue, was studied. TRBV28 was favored in persistent disease, as were TRBJ1-2 and TRBJ2-5.

Time point: newly diagnosed GD, antithyroid drugs for less than 3 months. Extracted RNA from PBMCs served as the source of the TCR library. As regards this clonotype: Its antigen remains unidentified.

Investigators prepared the TCR beta libraries by applying iRepertoire HTBI primers and Arm-PCR of CDR3 regions. One entry per CDR3 protein, called by TCRdb with MiXCR from the multiplex PCR reads. The table includes hundreds of thousands of distinct CDR3 sequences, 16% detected once. This sample was also put to use in a study of T cells in Graves' hyperthyroidism and ophthalmopathy. As reported in that work: Most expanded thyroid clonotypes above 0.001 recurred in blood.

The chain is built from TRBV7-6 and TRBJ2-1; D might be TRBD1 or TRBD2, each matching 5 bases. The end of the DNA aligns better with TRBJ2-5, so the J call may be wrong. Sequencing used peripheral blood mononuclear cells (PBMCs), obtained at new diagnosis, from a patient treated with antithyroid drugs. This clonotype originated in a woman under 40 with Graves disease. The CDR3 DNA reads as TGTGCCAGCAGCTTAACCTCCAGGGCCGTGGGAGAGGAGACCCAGTACTTC. This gives the protein CASSLTSRAVGEETQYF.